Sequencing of this T cell receptor (beta chain) was carried out in a study of blood T cell repertoires in COVID-19. Study information: The origin of the acute and convalescent COVID-19 samples was the United States, Italy and Spain. T cells, B-cell-depleted T cells, or PBMCs provided the cDNA or gDNA that served as material.

Deletions cut 0 bases from V and 1 base from J, with 14 bases between. Germline assignment: CDR1 SGDLS and CDR2 YYNGEE. This CDR3 comprises 18 residues. In the original processing: Reference gene primer amplification gave nucleated cell count estimates. Libraries were prepared by immunoSEQ multiplex PCR; TCRdb keeps only in-frame clonotypes and omits some of them. The DNA gave D and trimming, while V, J and clone size come from that table. Of just over 650,000 clones listed, over 80% are singletons. V is TRBV9 and J is TRBJ2-6; tentatively, D is TRBD2 (5 bases). The clonotype comes from a woman between 18 and 29 years old with acute or convalescent COVID-19. The sample comprised peripheral blood. The CDR3, as DNA: TGTGCCAGCAGCGTAGCTATGAAGGGCGGGTCTGGGGCCAACGTCCTGACTTTC. It yields the protein CASSVAMKGGSGANVLTF.